This TCR beta chain is drawn from a study of blood T cell repertoires in COVID-19. Study details: COVID-19 samples from acute and convalescent phases originated in the United States, Italy and Spain. In each case, the material was cDNA or gDNA derived from T cells, B-cell-depleted T cells, or PBMCs.

Original processing methods: Amplification of reference gene primers was used by the study to estimate nucleated cell counts. The protocol was immunoSEQ multiplex PCR, while the TCRdb copy is restricted to in-frame clones and leaves out a portion. For V, J and clone size, that table is used; D and trimming come from the DNA. The data show 200,000 to 250,000 clones, with roughly 90% seen just once and more than 12% held by the top ten. The V and J ends lost 3 bases and 3 bases, in that order; junction bases with no gene match: 0. CDR3 length equals 14 residues. Germline lookup yields CDR1 SGHTA and CDR2 FQGTGA.

The sample comprised PBMCs or T cells enriched from blood (not recorded which). V and J are TRBV7-3 and TRBJ2-3; 10 positions agree with TRBD2. This TCR was sampled from a man aged 25-45 years who had been exposed to COVID-19. CDR3 nucleotides: TGTGCCAGCAGCTTTAGCGGGGGGACAGATACGCAGTATTTT. Translation: CASSFSGGTDTQYF.